Here is one T cell receptor beta chain with its context. Germline CDR1 is MNHEY and CDR2 is SVGEGT. Trimming shortened V by 5 bases and J by 10 bases, and 9 bases separated the two germline ends. The length of the CDR3 is 11 residues. This specimen comes from a study of blood T cells in healthy people across ages. Next came a second PCR, run for roughly 6 to 11 cycles, which used a sample-barcoded 5' primer along with a J-beta primer mix. TCRdb independently ran MiXCR on the 5' RACE reads; one entry per CDR3 protein. The sample contains roughly 730,000 distinct CDR3 sequences, more than 50% of which appear only once. The donors, all healthy, were Caucasians living in Russia, aged about 6 to 90.

V and J are TRBV6-2 or TRBV6-3 and TRBJ2-1; D gene unclear. Material for sequencing was blood. This receptor was identified in a man aged 35 to 55 in good health. DNA for the CDR3: TGTGCCAGCAGTACCCGAAGGGAGCAGTTCTTC. It is translated as CASSTRREQFF.